This T cell receptor (beta chain) was profiled in a study of T cells after yellow fever vaccination. Findings and limits, study-wide: Post-booster reappearance was seen for most primary-vaccination clones (just under 97% CD4, roughly 91% CD8). The study noted that FACS-sorted repertoires could contain abundant clonotypes contaminating from the bulk population. Although most clonotypes did not, a small share appeared in both CD4 and CD8 compartments.

This CDR3 has 14 amino acids. Looked up from germline, CDR1 is LGHDT and CDR2 is YNNKEL (reference sequence). Trimming shortened V by 5 bases and J by 5 bases, and 13 bases separated the two germline ends. From the 5' RACE reads, TCRdb called clonotypes with MiXCR, one entry per CDR3 protein. Of fewer than 650,000 distinct CDR3 sequences listed, about a fifth were seen once; the top ten hold about a sixth. There are a few counts of this clonotype. The antigen is undetermined. Sequenced here: PBMCs, sampled 20 to 25 days after the first yellow fever vaccination. The chain employs TRBV3-1 and TRBJ2-1, with D perhaps TRBD2 (6 bases). The sequence was collected from a man between 18 and 29 years old who received the YFV17D yellow fever vaccine. CDR3 DNA sequence: TGTGCCAGCAGCTCGGGACTCCCAGACAATGAGCAGTTCTTC. Protein sequence: CASSSGLPDNEQFF.